This TCR beta chain was identified during a study of memory CD4+ T cells and cytomegalovirus serostatus. Study background: This sample comes from healthy Belgian adults, about nine CMV seropositive, around 26 seronegative.

Study results and caveats: Suggested: most of the CMV-linked TCR signature lies in CD4+ memory cells.

In germline, CDR1 is MGHRA, CDR2 YSYEKL. This CDR3 region has 18 residues. V shed 0 bases and J shed 0 bases, with 15 bases lying between them. The sort gate was single viable CD3+CD4+CD8-CD45RO+ cells for memory CD4+ T cells. CMV serostatus came from serum IgG against pp150, pp28, p38, p52. In the source study's methods: Out-of-frame sequences were removed, leaving 2 million to 2.5 million distinct TCRbeta sequences. The table came from immunoSEQ multiplex PCR; TCRdb's copy has only in-frame clones and leaves some out. That table is the source of V, J and clone size, and D and trimming were worked out from the DNA. The sample has under 40,000 clones; around 79% are singletons. Comments on this clone: Its antigen is unidentified.

The rearrangement joins TRBV4-1 to TRBJ1-5, with D maybe TRBD1 (6 bases). The sequence was collected from an adult in good health and CMV-seropositive. The sequenced material came from memory CD4+ T cells from blood. CDR3 in DNA: TGCGCCAGCAGCCAAGATCGACAGGTTTTAAATAGCAATCAGCCCCAGCATTTT. Protein sequence: CASSQDRQVLNSNQPQHF.